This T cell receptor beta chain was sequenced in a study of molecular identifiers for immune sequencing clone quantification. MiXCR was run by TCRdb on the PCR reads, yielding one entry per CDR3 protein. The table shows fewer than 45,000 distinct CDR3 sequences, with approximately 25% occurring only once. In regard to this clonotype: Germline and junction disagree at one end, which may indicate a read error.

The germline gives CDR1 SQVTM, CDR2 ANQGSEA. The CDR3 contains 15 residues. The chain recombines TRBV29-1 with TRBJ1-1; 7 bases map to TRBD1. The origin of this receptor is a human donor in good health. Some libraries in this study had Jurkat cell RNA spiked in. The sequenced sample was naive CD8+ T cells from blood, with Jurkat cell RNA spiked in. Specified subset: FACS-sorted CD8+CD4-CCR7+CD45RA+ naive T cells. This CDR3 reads CSAQGGGLPGTEAFF. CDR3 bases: TGCAGCGCCCAGGGGGGCGGCCTCCCAGGTACTGAAGCATTCTTT.